These 7 T cell receptor beta chains originate from one sample sequenced in a study of neurological immune-mediated disorders. TCRdb ran MiXCR on the 5' RACE reads and lists one entry per CDR3 protein. The repertoire holds about 74,000 distinct CDR3 sequences, around 5.2% seen once, with 6% to 9.5% in the top ten. The material sequenced was PBMCs. Receptors originate from a man younger than 35 with multiple sclerosis.

This clonotype was counted many times. V is TRBV20-1 and J is TRBJ2-7; 8 positions agree with TRBD2. This CDR3 is 14 amino acids long. CDR1 and CDR2 from the germline V gene are DFQATT and SNEGSKA (reference sequence). V dropped 1 base and J dropped 7; count of bases not matched to a gene: 9. In DNA, the CDR3 is TGCAGTGCTAGAGGGGCGGGGGGAACCCAGGAGCAGTACTTC. Its translation: CSARGAGGTQEQYF.

This clonotype was seen repeatedly, ten times or more. The chain is built from TRBV20-1 and TRBJ2-3, with D tentatively TRBD1 (5 bases). Germline V gene lookup returns CDR1 DFQATT and CDR2 SNEGSKA (reference sequence). With 4 bases removed from V and 4 bases from J, the gap between germline ends came to 18 bases. The CDR3 sequence is 15 residues long. The CDR3 nucleotides read TGCAGTGCTACGCCCCCGGGCAGGGCCCCAGATACGCAGTATTTT. This gives the protein CSATPPGRAPDTQYF.

The chain combines TRBV6-5 with TRBJ2-7, with D possibly TRBD1 on 5 matching bases. The germline CDR1 and CDR2 sequences are MNHEY and SVGAGI. The CDR3 runs 13 residues. The V end lost 1 base, the J end lost 6 bases, and 10 bases lay between the germline ends. The CDR3 reads CASSYFEGVEQYF. The CDR3 DNA is TGTGCCAGCAGTTACTTTGAAGGGGTCGAGCAGTACTTC.

This clonotype was seen at least ten times. The chain uses TRBV5-1 and TRBJ1-3, with 8 bases identical to TRBD1. This CDR3 has 16 amino acids. Germline V gene lookup returns CDR1 SGHRS and CDR2 YFSETQ. V lost 5 bases, J lost 9 bases, and 16 bases stayed unmatched. The CDR3 region has the DNA TGCGCCAGCAGACGAGCGACAGGGGCGAGCGGACGCACCATATATTTT. Amino acids: CASRRATGASGRTIYF.

This clonotype appeared many times. At one end, the junction sequence differs from germline, possibly due to a read error. This sequence joins TRBV29-1 and TRBJ1-5; unclear D gene. Germline V lookup: CDR1 SQVTM, CDR2 ANQGSEA. The CDR3 length is 15 residues. The CDR3 spells CSEMKGGSEHQPQNF. The CDR3 nucleotides are TGCAGCGAAATGAAGGGAGGCAGTGAGCATCAGCCCCAGAATTTT.

This clonotype showed up many times. This rearrangement joins TRBV28 to TRBJ2-2; TRBD2 aligns across 15 bases. There are 16 residues in the CDR3. V was pared by 5 bases and J by 5 bases, with 3 bases of the junction left unmatched. From germline, CDR1 is MDHEN and CDR2 SYDVKM. Here the CDR3 reads CASSRGLAGGTGELFF. The CDR3 nucleotides read TGTGCCAGCAGTAGAGGACTAGCGGGAGGGACCGGGGAGCTGTTTTTT.

This clonotype came up many times. The rearrangement links TRBV6-5 to TRBJ2-7; a weak D match, TRBD2 (7 bases). The CDR3 loop spans 15 amino acids. Deletions cut 0 bases from V and 3 bases from J, with 12 bases between. Germline values: CDR1 MNHEY, CDR2 SVGAGI. CDR3 DNA: TGTGCCAGCAGTTACTCGCGCGGGGGCGTCTACGAGCAGTACTTC. Residues: CASSYSRGGVYEQYF.